This T cell receptor (beta chain) was identified in a study of early T cells in non-severe SARS-CoV-2 infection. Background on the study: Alpha and beta chains were unpaired, from unsorted whole-blood bulk RNA. Study observations and caveats: Matching against VDJdb likely underestimated virus-specific expansions, favoring anti-spike CD8.

In this sample, this clonotype turned up a few times. The antigen remains undetermined. There are 15 residues in the CDR3. V lost 5 bases to trimming and J lost 6 bases; unmatched junction nucleotides: 5. Germline values: CDR1 SGHTA, CDR2 FQGNSA. cDNA molecules, individually, were tagged with unique molecular identifiers. TCRdb reprocessed the 5' RACE reads via MiXCR and lists one record per CDR3 protein. The sample lists approximately 56,000 distinct CDR3 sequences; approximately 11% were seen once. Sequenced material: whole blood. The TCR sequence derives from an adult who was a healthcare worker with PCR-confirmed SARS-CoV-2 infection or an uninfected control (not recorded which). The V call is TRBV7-2, the J call TRBJ2-2; 11 nucleotides line up with TRBD2. CDR3 sequence: CASSVSGRGPGELFF. The CDR3 bases are TGTGCCAGCAGCGTTAGCGGGAGGGGGCCCGGGGAGCTGTTTTTT.